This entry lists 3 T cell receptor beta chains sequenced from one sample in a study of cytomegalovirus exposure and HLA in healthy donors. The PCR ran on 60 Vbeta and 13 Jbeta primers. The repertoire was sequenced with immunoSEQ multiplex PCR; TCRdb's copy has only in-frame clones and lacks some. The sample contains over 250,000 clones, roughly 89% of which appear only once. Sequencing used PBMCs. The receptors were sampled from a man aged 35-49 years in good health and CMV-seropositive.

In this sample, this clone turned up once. In DNA, the CDR3 is TGTGCCAGCAGCTTAGCGGGTCCGGGACTAGGGGAGACCCAGTACTTC. It yields the protein CASSLAGPGLGETQYF. The V and J genes are TRBV7-9 and TRBJ2-5; 8 nucleotides agree with TRBD2. V dropped 0 bases and J dropped 5; count of bases not matched to a gene: 8. CDR3 length equals 16 residues. CDR1 and CDR2 (germline): SEHNR, FQNEAQ (reference sequence).

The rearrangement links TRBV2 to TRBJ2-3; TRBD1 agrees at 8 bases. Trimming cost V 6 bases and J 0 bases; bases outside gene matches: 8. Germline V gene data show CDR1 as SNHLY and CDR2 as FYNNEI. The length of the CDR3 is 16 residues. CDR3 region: CASRTPGTGSTDTQYF. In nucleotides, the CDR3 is TGTGCCAGCAGGACCCCCGGGACAGGAAGCACAGATACGCAGTATTTT.

In DNA, the CDR3 is TGCGCCAGCAGCTTCGACCAGGGGGCTTTCGAGCAGTACTTC. Its translation: CASSFDQGAFEQYF. The chain employs TRBV5-1 and TRBJ2-7; 8 bases are shared with TRBD1. The CDR3 extends over 14 amino acids. Germline V gene sequence: CDR1 SGHRS, CDR2 YFSETQ. The V gene end was trimmed by 2 bases and the J gene end by 6 bases; junction bases not matched to a gene: 7.